This T cell receptor (beta chain) was sequenced for a study of identical twins. Study-level points and caveats: Excess sharing between twins was weaker in beta out-of-frame sequences. The presence of invariant MAIT and iNKT cells could partly confound analyses of zero-insertion sequences. Excess low generation probability was seen in twin-shared out-of-frame alpha sequences. Whereas memory repertoires showed no such difference, abundant cord blood beta clonotypes carried fewer insertions.

TCRdb recomputed calls from the 5' RACE reads with MiXCR, one row per CDR3 protein. The sample consists of 350,000 or so distinct CDR3 sequences, roughly an eighth of them appearing once. This clonotype was detected only a few times. The antigen is not known. CDR1 and CDR2 from the germline V gene are SGHVS and FQNEAQ. This CDR3 is built from 16 residues. V dropped 4 bases and J dropped 6 bases, with 19 bases sitting between them. The same specimen was also included in a second study, on yellow fever vaccine responses in identical twins.

The sequencing sample was made of CD8+ T cells sorted from blood. The clonotype originates from a woman younger than 30 in good health. This chain links TRBV7-8 with TRBJ1-5, with a weak D call TRBD1 (6 bases). The CDR3: CASSSIQGVMFQPQHF. In DNA form, the CDR3 reads TGTGCCAGCAGCTCTATACAGGGAGTAATGTTTCAGCCCCAGCATTTT.